The present TCR beta chain was sequenced within a study of T cells after yellow fever vaccination. Findings and limits, study-wide: Reappearance after the booster was seen for most primary-vaccination clones, at 95% to 97% CD4 and about 90% CD8.

TCRdb re-derived calls from the 5' RACE reads in MiXCR, one entry per CDR3 protein. Among 500,000 to 550,000 distinct CDR3 sequences, roughly a fifth were seen once, and the ten largest hold about 15%. For this clonotype: Its antigen remains unidentified.

Trimming took 0 bases from V and 2 from J, leaving 10 bases between them. This CDR3 region has 15 residues. The V gene's germline CDR1 is MNHEY and CDR2 SVGAGI. The sequences come from PBMCs, collected roughly 20 days after the first yellow fever vaccination. The J gene is TRBJ1-1, the V gene TRBV6-5; TRBD1 is a possible D gene (6 bases). This sequence was found in a man aged 18 to 30 who received the YFV17D yellow fever vaccine. The CDR3 reads CASSYSGAQNTEAFF. CDR3 in DNA: TGTGCCAGCAGTTACTCGGGGGCGCAAAACACTGAAGCTTTCTTT.